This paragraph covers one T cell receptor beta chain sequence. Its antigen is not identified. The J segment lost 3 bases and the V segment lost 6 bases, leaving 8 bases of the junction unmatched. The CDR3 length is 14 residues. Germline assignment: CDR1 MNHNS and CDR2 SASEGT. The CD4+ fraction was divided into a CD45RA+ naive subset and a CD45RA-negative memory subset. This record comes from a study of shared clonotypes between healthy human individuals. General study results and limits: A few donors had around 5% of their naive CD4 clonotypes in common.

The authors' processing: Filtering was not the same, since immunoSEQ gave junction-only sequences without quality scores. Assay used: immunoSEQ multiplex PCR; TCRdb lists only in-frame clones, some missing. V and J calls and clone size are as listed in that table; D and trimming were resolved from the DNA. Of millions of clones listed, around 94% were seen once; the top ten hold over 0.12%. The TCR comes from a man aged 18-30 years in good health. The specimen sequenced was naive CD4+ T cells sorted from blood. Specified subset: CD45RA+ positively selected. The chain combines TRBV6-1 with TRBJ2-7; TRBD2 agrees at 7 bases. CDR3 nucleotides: TGTGCCAGCAGCAGGCTAGCGGACAACTACGAGCAGTACTTC. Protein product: CASSRLADNYEQYF.